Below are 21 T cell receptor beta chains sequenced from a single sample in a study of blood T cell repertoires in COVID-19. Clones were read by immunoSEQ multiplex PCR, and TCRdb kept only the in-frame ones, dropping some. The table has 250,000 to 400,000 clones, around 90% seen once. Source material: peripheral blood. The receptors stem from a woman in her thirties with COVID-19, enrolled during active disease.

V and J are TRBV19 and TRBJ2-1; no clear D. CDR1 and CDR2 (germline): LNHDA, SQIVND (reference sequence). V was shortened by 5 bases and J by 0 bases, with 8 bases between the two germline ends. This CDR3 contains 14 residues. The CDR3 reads CASSPRLSYNEQFF. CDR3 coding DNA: TGTGCCAGTAGTCCCAGGCTCTCCTACAATGAGCAGTTCTTC. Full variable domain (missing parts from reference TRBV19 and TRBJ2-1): DGGITQSPKYLFRKEGQNVTLSCEQNLNHDAMYWYRQDPGQGLRLIYYSQIVNDFQKGDIAEGYSVSREKKESFPLTVTSAQKNPTAFYLCASSPRLSYNEQFFGPGTRLTVL.

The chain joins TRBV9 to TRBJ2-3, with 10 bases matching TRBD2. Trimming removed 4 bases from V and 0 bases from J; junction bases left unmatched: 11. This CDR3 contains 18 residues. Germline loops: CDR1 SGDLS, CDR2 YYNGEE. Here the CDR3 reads CASSPRPTSGASTDTQYF. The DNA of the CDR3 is TGTGCCAGCAGCCCACGCCCTACTAGCGGGGCTAGCACAGATACGCAGTATTTT. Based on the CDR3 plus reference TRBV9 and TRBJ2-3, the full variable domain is DSGVTQTPKHLITATGQRVTLRCSPRSGDLSVYWYQQSLDQGLQFLIQYYNGEERAKGNILERFSAQQFPDLHSELNLSSLELGDSALYFCASSPRPTSGASTDTQYFGPGTRLTVL.

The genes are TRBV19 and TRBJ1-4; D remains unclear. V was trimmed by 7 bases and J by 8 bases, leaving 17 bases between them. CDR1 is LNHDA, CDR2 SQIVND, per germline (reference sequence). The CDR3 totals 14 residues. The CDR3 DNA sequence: TGTGCCAGTACGGAAAGTGCTGCGGGGGAAAAACTGTTTTTT. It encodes CASTESAAGEKLFF.

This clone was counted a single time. The CDR3 DNA sequence: TGTGCCATCAGTGAGTCGATGGGGGCGGTCGTGGGGCCCCAGCATTTT. Translating gives CAISESMGAVVGPQHF. V usage is TRBV10-3 and J usage is TRBJ1-5, with D possibly TRBD1 on 6 matching bases. This CDR3 has 16 amino acids. V was clipped by 0 bases and J by 9 bases, with 18 bases between them. CDR1 and CDR2 from the germline V gene are ENHRY and SYGVKD.

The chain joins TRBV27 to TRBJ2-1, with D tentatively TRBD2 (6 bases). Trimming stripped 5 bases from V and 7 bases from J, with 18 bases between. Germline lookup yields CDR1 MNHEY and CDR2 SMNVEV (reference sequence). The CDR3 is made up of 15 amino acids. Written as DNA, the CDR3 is TGTGCCAGCAGTCCCCATCCGGGAGAACAGAATGAGCAGTTCTTC. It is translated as CASSPHPGEQNEQFF.

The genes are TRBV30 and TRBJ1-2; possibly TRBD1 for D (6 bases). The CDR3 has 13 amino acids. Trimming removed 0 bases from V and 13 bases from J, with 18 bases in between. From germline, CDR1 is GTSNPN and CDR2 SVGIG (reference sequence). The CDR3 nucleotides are TGTGCCTGGAGTGTTGAAGCGAGGACAGTATCCACCTTC. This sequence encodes CAWSVEARTVSTF.

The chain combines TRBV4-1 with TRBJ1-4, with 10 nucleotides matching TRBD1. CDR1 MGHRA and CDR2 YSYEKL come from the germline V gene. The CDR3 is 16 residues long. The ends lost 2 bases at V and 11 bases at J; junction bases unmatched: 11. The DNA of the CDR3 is TGCGCCAGCAGCCAAAGGGGAGGGACAGGGGAGTACAAACTGTTTTTT. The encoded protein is CASSQRGGTGEYKLFF.

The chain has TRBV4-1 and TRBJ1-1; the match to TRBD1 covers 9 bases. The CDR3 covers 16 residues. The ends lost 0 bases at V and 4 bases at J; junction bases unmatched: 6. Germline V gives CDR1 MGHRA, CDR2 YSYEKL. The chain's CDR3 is CASSQEGTGIITEAFF. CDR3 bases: TGCGCCAGCAGCCAAGAAGGGACAGGGATAATCACTGAAGCTTTCTTT.

The CDR3 region has the DNA TGTGCCTGGAATGGCGGGACCCCCAATGAGCAGTTCTTC. Translation: CAWNGGTPNEQFF. This sequence joins TRBV30 and TRBJ2-1, with D possibly being TRBD2 (6 bases). V shed 4 bases and J shed 6 bases, with 13 bases lying between them. Germline CDR1 reads GTSNPN; CDR2 reads SVGIG (reference sequence). There are 13 residues in the CDR3. Filled out from reference TRBV30 and TRBJ2-1, the complete variable domain reads SQTIHQWPATLVQPVGSPLSLECTVEGTSNPNLYWYRQAAGRGLQLLFYSVGIGQISSEVPQNLSASRPQDRQFILSSKKLLLSDSGFYLCAWNGGTPNEQFFGPGTRLTVL.

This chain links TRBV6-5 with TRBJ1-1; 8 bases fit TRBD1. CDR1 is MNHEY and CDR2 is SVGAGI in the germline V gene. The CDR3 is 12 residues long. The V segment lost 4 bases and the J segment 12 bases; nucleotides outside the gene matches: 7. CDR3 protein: CASSFGQGGTFF. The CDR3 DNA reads TGTGCCAGCAGTTTCGGACAGGGTGGGACTTTCTTT.

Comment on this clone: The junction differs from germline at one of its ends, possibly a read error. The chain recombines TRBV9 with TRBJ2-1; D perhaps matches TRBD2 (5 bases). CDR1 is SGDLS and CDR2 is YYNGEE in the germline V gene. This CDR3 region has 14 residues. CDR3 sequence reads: CASSVAKAVTEVIF. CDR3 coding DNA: TGTGCCAGCAGCGTAGCGAAGGCGGTCACGGAGGTAATCTTC.

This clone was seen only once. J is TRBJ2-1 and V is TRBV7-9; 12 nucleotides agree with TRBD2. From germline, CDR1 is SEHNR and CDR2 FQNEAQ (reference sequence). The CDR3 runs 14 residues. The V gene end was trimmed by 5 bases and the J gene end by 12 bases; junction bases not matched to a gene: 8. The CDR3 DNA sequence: TGTGCCAGCAGCCCTGGGACTAGCGGGTCTAGGCAGTTCTTC. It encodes CASSPGTSGSRQFF.

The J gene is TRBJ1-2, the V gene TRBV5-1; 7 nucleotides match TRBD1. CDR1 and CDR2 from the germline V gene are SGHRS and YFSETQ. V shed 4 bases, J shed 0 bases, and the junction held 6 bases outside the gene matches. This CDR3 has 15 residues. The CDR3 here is CASSVSGTANYGYTF. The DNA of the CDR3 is TGCGCCAGCAGCGTATCCGGGACAGCTAACTATGGCTACACCTTC.

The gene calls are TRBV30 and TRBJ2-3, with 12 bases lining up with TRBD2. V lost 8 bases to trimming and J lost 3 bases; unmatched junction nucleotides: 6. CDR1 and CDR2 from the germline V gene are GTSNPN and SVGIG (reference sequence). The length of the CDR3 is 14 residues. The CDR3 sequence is CAGNLAGGTDTQYF. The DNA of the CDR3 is TGTGCCGGCAATCTAGCGGGAGGGACAGATACGCAGTATTTT.

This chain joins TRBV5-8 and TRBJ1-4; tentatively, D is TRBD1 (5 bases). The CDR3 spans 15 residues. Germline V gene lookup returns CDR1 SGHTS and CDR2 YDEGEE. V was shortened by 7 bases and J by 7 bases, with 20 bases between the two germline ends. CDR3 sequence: CASSLKGGASEKLFF. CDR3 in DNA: TGTGCCAGCTCGCTGAAGGGCGGGGCCAGTGAAAAACTGTTTTTT. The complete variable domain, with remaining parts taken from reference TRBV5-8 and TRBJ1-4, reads EAGVTQSPTHLIKTRGQQATLRCSPISGHTSVYWYQQALGLGLQFLLWYDEGEERNRGNFPPRFSGRQFPNYSSELNVNALELEDSALYLCASSLKGGASEKLFFGSGTQLSVL.

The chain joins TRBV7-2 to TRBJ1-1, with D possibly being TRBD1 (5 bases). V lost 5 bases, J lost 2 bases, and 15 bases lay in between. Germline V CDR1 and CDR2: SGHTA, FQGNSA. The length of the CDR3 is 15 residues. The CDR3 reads CASSPRWGGNTEAFF. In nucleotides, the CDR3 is TGTGCCAGCAGCCCAAGATGGGGGGGAAACACTGAAGCTTTCTTT.

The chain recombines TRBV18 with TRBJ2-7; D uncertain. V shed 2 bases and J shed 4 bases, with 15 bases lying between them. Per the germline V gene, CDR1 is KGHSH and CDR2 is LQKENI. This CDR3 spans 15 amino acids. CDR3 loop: CASSPGLDRRYEQYF. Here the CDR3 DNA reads TGTGCCAGCTCACCAGGGCTTGACCGTCGGTACGAGCAGTACTTC.

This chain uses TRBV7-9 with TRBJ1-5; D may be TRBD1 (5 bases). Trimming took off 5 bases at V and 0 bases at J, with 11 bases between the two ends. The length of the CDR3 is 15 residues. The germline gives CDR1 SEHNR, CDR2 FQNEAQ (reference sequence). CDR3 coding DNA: TGTGCCAGCAGCCAAGGCGGGACTAGCAATCAGCCCCAGCATTTT. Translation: CASSQGGTSNQPQHF. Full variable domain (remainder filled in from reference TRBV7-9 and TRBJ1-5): DTGVSQNPRHKITKRGQNVTFRCDPISEHNRLYWYRQTLGQGPEFLTYFQNEAQLEKSRLLSDRFSAERPKGSFSTLEIQRTEQGDSAMYLCASSQGGTSNQPQHFGDGTRLSIL.

CDR3 coding DNA: TGTGCCAGCAGCTTCGGTGTCGGGGGGCAGGCCTACGAGCAGTACTTC. It codes for CASSFGVGGQAYEQYF. The rearrangement joins TRBV5-5 to TRBJ2-7; a weak D match, TRBD2 (7 bases). The CDR3 sequence is 16 residues long. Looked up from germline, CDR1 is SGHKS and CDR2 is YYEKEE (reference sequence). The ends were cut back, 2 bases at V and 2 bases at J, with 17 bases in the middle. Together with reference TRBV5-5 and TRBJ2-7, the CDR3 gives the full variable domain: DAGVTQSPTHLIKTRGQQVTLRCSPISGHKSVSWYQQVLGQGPQFIFQYYEKEERGRGNFPDRFSARQFPNYSSELNVNALLLGDSALYLCASSFGVGGQAYEQYFGPGTRLTVT.

The CDR3 reads CASRDDRASGNTIYF. The CDR3 nucleotides read TGCGCCAGCAGGGACGACAGGGCCTCTGGAAACACCATATATTTT. The rearrangement joins TRBV10-1 to TRBJ1-3; the match to TRBD1 covers 7 bases. The CDR3 consists of 15 residues. The V segment lost 6 bases and the J segment 0 bases; nucleotides outside the gene matches: 5. CDR1 and CDR2 (germline): WNHNN, SYGVQD (reference sequence).

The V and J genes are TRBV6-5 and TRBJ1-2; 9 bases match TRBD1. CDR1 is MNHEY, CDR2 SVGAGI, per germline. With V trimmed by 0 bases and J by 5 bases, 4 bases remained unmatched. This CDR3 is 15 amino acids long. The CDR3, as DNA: TGTGCCAGCAGTTACTCCGGGACAGGGAGATATGGCTACACCTTC. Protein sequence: CASSYSGTGRYGYTF.